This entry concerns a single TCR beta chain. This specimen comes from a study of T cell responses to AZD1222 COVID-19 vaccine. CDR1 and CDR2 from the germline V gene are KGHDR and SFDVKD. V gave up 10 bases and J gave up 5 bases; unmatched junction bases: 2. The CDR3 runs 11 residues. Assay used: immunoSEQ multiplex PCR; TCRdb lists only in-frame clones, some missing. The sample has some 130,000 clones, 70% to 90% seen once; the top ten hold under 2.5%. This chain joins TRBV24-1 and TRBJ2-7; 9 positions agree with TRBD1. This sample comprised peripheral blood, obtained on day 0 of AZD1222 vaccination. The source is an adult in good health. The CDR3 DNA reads TGTGCCACGGACAGGGGAGACGAGCAGTACTTC. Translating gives CATDRGDEQYF.